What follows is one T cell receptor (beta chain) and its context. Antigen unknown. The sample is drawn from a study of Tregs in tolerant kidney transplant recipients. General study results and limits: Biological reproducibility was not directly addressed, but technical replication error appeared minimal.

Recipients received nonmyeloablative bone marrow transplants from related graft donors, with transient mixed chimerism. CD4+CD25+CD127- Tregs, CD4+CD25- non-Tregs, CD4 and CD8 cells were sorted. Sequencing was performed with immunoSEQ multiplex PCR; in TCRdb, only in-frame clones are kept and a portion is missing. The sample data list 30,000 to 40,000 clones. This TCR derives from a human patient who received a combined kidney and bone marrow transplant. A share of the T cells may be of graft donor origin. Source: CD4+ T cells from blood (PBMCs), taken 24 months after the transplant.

The part of the CDR3 DNA that was read is TGCGCCAGCAGCCAAGGCATACCACTAGCGGCCTACGAG. This translates into CASSQGIPLAAYE. The CDR3 reads in full as CASSQGIPLAAYEQYF. The chain employs TRBV4-1 and TRBJ2-7; TRBD2 matches at 8 bases. The read ends 3 residues early relative to the CDR3; the germline J gene fills the gap. Germline V gene sequence: CDR1 MGHRA, CDR2 YSYEKL. Unmatched junction bases numbered 7, after V lost 1 base and J lost 2 bases. The CDR3 sequence is 16 residues long.